This T cell receptor (beta chain) was profiled in a study of identical twins (dated by TCRdb to about 2016). In terms of the full investigation: The study deep-sequenced TCR alpha and beta repertoires from monozygotic twins, unrelated adults of various ages and cord blood to test whether fetal clonotypes persist. Replicate twin experiments were performed at different times using different library preparation protocols to rule out contamination. General study outcomes and caveats: Fewer insertions were carried by abundant cord blood beta clonotypes, a similar but weaker trend appeared in young adult naive repertoires, and no such trend appeared in memory repertoires. Compared with coincidental sharing between unrelated individuals, out-of-frame TCR alpha sequences shared between twins had an excess of sequences with low generation probability. Because the same donors could not be followed over many years, the conclusions depended on cross-sectional statistical analysis. Out-of-frame TCR alpha sharing in monozygotic twins was systematically underestimated by recombination models, whereas sharing between unrelated individuals was in agreement with the recombination models. The excess sharing between twins in beta out-of-frame sequences was weaker because fewer shared sequences reduced the signal-to-noise ratio. Invariant T cells such as MAIT and iNKT could partly confound zero-insertion analyses, though diverse VJ usage argued against this for most clonotypes.

As regards this clonotype: Its antigen is currently not known. It has no much larger one-base neighbor in the sample; base qualities were not kept.

The library was prepared using 5' RACE. The instrument given in TCRdb is Illumina HiSeq 2000. A universal primer binding site was added through template switching, and the final cDNA carried a unique molecular identifier so that TCR cDNA molecules could be counted accurately. First-strand cDNA for TCR alpha and beta chains was synthesized from specific primers in the conserved constant-segment region. Each cDNA library was double barcoded, with a SMART-Mk sample barcode plus Illumina barcodes, to control for contamination. TruSeq adapter sequences, together with Illumina sample barcodes, were added in two successive PCR steps. Sequencing of the TCR alpha and beta cDNA libraries was done on the Illumina HiSeq platform using custom primers. For the original study's pipeline: MiGEC was used to process raw reads and extract unique molecular identifiers, and MiXCR was used to find CDR3 positions. For each individual, recombination models were inferred using an EM algorithm with the repgenHMM and IGoR tools. Shared clonotype analysis was performed with the tcR package in R, normalizing sharing by the product of cloneset sizes. To study raw recombination free of thymic and clonal selection effects, out-of-frame nonproductive sequences were analyzed. TCRdb's own reprocessing of the public reads used fastp at Q25 and MiXCR and kept productive beta chains. A single entry per CDR3 protein holds the most common genes and DNA from its merged rows. TCRdb's processing, not the study's, gives the V and J calls here. For this sample there are 500,000 or so distinct CDR3 sequences; around 15% appear just once. Of the sample, 0.8% to 1% falls within the top ten clones.

All donors were healthy Caucasians. Three pairs of female monozygotic twins, all aged roughly 18 to 29 years, were included in the twin cohort. CD4+ and CD8+ T cell populations were isolated with positive isolation kits from Invitrogen. The same sample was also used in a study of yellow fever vaccine responses in identical twins. The second study reports: According to the authors, in identical twins the way T cells responded to vaccination appeared partly convergent and partly personalized. In identical twins, the study followed T cell clones that responded to the vaccine with precision.

The TCR comes from a woman aged 18-29 years in good health. Sequencing was performed on CD4+ T cells sorted from blood.

The bases read TGTGCCAGCAGCGAAGGACAGATAGATACGCAGTATTTT. Translated, this is CASSEGQIDTQYF. The chain joins TRBV5-4 to TRBJ2-3, with TRBD1 as a weak D call on 6 bases. The germline V gene (reference sequence) provides CDR1 SGHNT and CDR2 YYREEE. The CDR3 sequence holds 13 residues, the cysteine and phenylalanine included. Of the read, only the CDR3 DNA is kept; its 39 bases are in frame from base 1. V gives up 4 bases and J gives up 5 bases, and the segment between their germline ends measures 11 bases.